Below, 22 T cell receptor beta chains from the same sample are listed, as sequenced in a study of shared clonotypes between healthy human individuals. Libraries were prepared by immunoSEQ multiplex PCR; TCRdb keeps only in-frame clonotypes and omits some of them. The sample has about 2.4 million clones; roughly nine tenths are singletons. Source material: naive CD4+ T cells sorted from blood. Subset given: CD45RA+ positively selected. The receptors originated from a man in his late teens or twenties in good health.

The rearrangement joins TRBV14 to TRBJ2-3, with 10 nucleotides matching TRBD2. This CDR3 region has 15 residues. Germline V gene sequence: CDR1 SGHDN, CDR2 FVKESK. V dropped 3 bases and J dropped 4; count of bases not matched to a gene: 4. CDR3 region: CASSHQREGPDTQYF. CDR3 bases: TGTGCCAGCAGCCACCAGCGGGAGGGCCCAGATACGCAGTATTTT.

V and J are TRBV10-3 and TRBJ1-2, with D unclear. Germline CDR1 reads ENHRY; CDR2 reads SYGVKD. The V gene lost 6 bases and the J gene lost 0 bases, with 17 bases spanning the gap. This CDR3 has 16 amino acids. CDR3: CAISLSSGKTNYGYTF. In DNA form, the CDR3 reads TGTGCCATCAGCCTCTCTTCAGGAAAGACTAACTATGGCTACACCTTC.

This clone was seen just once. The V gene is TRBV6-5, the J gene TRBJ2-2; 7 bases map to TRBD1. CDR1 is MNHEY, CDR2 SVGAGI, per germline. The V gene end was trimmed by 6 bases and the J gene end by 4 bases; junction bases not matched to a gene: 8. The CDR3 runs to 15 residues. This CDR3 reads CASSIQGTATGELFF. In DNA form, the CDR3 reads TGTGCCAGCAGCATCCAAGGGACAGCCACCGGGGAGCTGTTTTTT.

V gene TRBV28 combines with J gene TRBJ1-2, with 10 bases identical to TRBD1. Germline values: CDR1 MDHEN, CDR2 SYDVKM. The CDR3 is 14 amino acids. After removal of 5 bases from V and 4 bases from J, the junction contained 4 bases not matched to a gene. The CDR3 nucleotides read TGTGCCAGCAGTCCCCGGGACAGGGGCTATGGCTACACCTTC. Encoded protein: CASSPRDRGYGYTF.

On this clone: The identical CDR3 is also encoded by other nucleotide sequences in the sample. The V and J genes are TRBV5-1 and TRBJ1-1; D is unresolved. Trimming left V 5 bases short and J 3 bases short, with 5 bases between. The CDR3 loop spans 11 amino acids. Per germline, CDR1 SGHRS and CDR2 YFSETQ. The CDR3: CASRVDTEAFF. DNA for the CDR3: TGCGCCAGCAGGGTGGACACTGAAGCTTTCTTT.

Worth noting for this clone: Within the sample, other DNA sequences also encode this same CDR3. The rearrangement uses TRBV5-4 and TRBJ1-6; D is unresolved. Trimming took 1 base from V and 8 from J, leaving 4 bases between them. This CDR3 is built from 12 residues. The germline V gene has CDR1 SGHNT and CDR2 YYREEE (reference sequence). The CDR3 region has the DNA TGTGCCAGCAGCTTGAAGGATTCACCCCTCCACTTT. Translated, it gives CASSLKDSPLHF.

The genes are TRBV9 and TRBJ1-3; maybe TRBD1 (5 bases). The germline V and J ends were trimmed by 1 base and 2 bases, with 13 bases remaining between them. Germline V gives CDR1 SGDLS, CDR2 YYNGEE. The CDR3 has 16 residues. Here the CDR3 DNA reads TGTGCCAGCAGCGTACGGGGGGATCAAGCTGGAAACACCATATATTTT. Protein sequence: CASSVRGDQAGNTIYF.

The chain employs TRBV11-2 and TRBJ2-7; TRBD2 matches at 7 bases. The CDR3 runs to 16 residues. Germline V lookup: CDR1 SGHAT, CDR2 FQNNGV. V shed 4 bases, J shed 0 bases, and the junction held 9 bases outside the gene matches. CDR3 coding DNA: TGTGCCAGCAGCTACCCCCAAGCGGGGACCTCCTACGAGCAGTACTTC. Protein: CASSYPQAGTSYEQYF.

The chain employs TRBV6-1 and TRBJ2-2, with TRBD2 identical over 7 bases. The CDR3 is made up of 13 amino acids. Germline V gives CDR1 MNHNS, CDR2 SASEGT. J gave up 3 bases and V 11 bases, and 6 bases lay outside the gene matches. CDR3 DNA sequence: TGTGCCGGCGAGGGGAGGGACACCGGGGAGCTGTTTTTT. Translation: CAGEGRDTGELFF.

The CDR3 sequence is CATSRTSSSYNEQFF. CDR3 coding DNA: TGTGCCACCAGCAGGACTAGCAGCTCCTACAATGAGCAGTTCTTC. The chain couples TRBV15 to TRBJ2-1, with 7 bases matching TRBD2. V lost 3 bases and J lost 0; bases outside the gene matches: 2. CDR3 length equals 15 residues. From germline, CDR1 is LNHNV and CDR2 YYDKDF (reference sequence).

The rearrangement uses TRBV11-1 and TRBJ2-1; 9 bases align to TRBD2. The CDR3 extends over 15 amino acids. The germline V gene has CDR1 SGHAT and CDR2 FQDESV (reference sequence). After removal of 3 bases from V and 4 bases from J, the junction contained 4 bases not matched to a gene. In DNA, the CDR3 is TGTGCCAGCAGCTTTGCGGGGGGGGCTTACAATGAGCAGTTCTTC. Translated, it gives CASSFAGGAYNEQFF.

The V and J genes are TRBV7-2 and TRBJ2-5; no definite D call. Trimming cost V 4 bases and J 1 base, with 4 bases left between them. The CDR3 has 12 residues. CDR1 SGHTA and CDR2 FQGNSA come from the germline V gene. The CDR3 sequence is CASSSTQETQYF. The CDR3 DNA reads TGTGCCAGCAGCTCAACCCAAGAGACCCAGTACTTC.

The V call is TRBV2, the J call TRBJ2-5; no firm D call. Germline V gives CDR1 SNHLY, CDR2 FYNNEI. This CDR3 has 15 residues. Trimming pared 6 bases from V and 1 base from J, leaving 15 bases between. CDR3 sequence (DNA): TGTGCCAGCAGCCTAGGCGGCTTAAGCCAAGAGACCCAGTACTTC. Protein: CASSLGGLSQETQYF.

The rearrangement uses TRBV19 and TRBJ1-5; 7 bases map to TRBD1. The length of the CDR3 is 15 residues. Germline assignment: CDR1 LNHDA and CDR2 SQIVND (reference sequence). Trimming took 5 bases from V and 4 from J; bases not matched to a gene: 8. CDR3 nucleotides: TGTGCCAGTAGTTCCCTACAGGGGTATAATCAGCCCCAGCATTTT. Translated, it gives CASSSLQGYNQPQHF.

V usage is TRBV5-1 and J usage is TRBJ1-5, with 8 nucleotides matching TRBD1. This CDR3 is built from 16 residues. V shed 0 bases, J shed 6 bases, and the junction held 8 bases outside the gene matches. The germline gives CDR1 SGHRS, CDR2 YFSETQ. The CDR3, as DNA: TGCGCCAGCAGCTTGGGGCCAGGGGGCGTTGGTCAGCCCCAGCATTTT. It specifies CASSLGPGGVGQPQHF.

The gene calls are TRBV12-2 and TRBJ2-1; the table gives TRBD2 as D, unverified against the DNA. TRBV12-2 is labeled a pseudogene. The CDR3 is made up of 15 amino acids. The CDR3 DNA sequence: TGTGCAAGTCGCACTCGCCCACTCTCCTACAATGAGCAGTTCTTC. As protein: CASRTRPLSYNEQFF.

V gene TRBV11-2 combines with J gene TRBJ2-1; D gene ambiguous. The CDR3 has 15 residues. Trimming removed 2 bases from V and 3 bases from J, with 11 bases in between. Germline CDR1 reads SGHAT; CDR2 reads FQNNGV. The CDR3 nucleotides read TGTGCCAGCAGCTTAAGTCAACAGCTCTACAATGAGCAGTTCTTC. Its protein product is CASSLSQQLYNEQFF.

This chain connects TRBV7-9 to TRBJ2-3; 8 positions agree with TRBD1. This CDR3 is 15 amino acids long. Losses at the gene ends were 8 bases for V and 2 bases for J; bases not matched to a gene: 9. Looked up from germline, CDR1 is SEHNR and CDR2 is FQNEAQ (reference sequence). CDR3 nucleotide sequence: TGTGCCAGCCTCCCTCTGGGACAGGTCACAGATACGCAGTATTTT. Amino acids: CASLPLGQVTDTQYF.

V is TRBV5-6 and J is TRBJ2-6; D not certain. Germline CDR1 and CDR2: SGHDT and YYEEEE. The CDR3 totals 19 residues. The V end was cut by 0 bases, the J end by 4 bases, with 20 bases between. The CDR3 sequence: CASSLVQLVLITGANVLTF. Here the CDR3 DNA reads TGTGCCAGCAGCTTGGTTCAGTTGGTTCTCATCACGGGGGCCAACGTCCTGACTTTC.

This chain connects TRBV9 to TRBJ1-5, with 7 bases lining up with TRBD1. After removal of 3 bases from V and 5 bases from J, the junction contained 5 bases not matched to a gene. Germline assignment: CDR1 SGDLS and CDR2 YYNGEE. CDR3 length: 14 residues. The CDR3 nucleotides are TGTGCCAGCAGCGAACGTGACAGGGATCAGCCCCAGCATTTT. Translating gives CASSERDRDQPQHF.

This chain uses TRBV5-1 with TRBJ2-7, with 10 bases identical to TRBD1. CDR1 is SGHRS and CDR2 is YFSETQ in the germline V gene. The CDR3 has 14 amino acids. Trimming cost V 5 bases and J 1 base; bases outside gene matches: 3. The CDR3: CASSWDRGSYEQYF. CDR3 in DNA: TGCGCCAGCAGTTGGGACAGGGGTTCCTACGAGCAGTACTTC.

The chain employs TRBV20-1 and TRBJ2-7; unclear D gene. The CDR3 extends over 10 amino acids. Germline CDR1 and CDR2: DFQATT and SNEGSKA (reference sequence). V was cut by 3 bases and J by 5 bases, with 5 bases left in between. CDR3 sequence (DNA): TGCAGTGCTAGTTCGAACGAGCAGTACTTC. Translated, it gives CSASSNEQYF.